The sequence of this T cell receptor (beta chain) was determined in a study of cytomegalovirus exposure and HLA in healthy donors. Points from the study as a whole: An ancestry cluster, one associated with Asian ancestry, reportedly showed fewer N-insertions than the roughly 610-donor mean in a later analysis. Common viral pathogens were later found to be apparently linked to several of the most significant clusters.

J gave up 0 bases and V 2 bases, and 4 bases lay outside the gene matches. Germline CDR1 reads MGHRA; CDR2 reads YSYEKL. The CDR3 is 16 amino acids. This clone was seen a handful of times. The target antigen is unknown. Vbeta (60) and Jbeta (13) primers were used in the PCR. Measured with immunoSEQ multiplex PCR; TCRdb has only the in-frame clones, and not every one. This table has 150,000 to 200,000 clones, 75% to 85% appearing once. The sample was PBMCs. V gene TRBV4-1 combines with J gene TRBJ2-1, with TRBD1 identical over 7 bases. This clonotype was sampled from a man aged 45-65 years in good health and CMV-seropositive. The CDR3 loop reads CASSQFRDSSYNEQFF. As DNA, the CDR3 is TGCGCCAGCAGCCAATTCCGGGACAGCTCCTACAATGAGCAGTTCTTC.